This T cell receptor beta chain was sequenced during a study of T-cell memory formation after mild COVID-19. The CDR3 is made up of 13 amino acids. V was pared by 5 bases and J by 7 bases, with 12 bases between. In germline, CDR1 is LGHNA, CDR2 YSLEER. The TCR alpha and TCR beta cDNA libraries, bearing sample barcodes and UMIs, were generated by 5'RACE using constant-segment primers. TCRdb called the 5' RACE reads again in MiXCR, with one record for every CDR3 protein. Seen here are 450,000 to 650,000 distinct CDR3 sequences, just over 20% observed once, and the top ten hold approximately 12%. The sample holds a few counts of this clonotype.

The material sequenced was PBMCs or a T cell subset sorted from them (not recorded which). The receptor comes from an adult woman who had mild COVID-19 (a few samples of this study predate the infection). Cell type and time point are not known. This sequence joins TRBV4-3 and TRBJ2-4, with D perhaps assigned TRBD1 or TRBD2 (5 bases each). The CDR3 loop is CASSSLGENIQYF. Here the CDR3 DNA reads TGCGCCAGCAGCTCGCTAGGGGAGAACATTCAGTACTTC.